This TCR beta chain was recorded in a study of control samples from healthy donors and cancer patients (dated by TCRdb to 2020 to 2022). Trimming at the junction amounts to 5 bases on V and 5 bases on J, and the germline ends lie 13 bases apart. The germline V gene sets CDR1 to SGHNT and CDR2 to YENEEA. The CDR3 contains 14 residues, cysteine and phenylalanine counted. Only CDR3 DNA remains: 42 bases, in frame from the first base. Library preparation was by the immunoSEQ multiplex PCR assay. The source is immuneACCESS, and TCRdb retained only in-frame sequences with V and J called. Part of the clones is not carried over; for the studies checked, unresolved V genes explain less than half of this, and the remainder is unexplained. Counted in this sample were roughly 100,000 clones; 80% to 90% of them appeared once. Approximately 14% of the sample lies in the top ten. Points on this clone: The clone's antigen remains unknown. Base qualities are not provided; no much larger clone lies one nucleotide away.

The rearranged chain carries TRBV11-3 and TRBJ2-1; no confident D gene assignment can be made. Material for sequencing was blood. The receptor was derived from a man aged 30 to 45 in good health. The nucleotides read TGTGCCAGCAGCCGCCTCTTTGGCGACAATGAGCAGTTCTTC. The translation is CASSRLFGDNEQFF.